This TCR beta chain came from a study of T cell repertoires in cytomegalovirus infection. Turning to this clonotype: Its antigen remains unidentified.

The germline CDR1 and CDR2 sequences are MNHEY and SMNVEV (reference sequence). V shed 8 bases, J shed 0 bases, and the junction held 4 bases outside the gene matches. This CDR3 contains 14 residues. TCRdb redid the calling of the reads with MiXCR, one entry per CDR3 protein. This sample has about 570,000 distinct CDR3 sequences, with almost 40% found just once. The TCR sequence derives from a human donor in good health (CMV status not recorded). Some clones in this sample may be carry-over from other donors' samples. The sequencing here drew on cultured PBMCs, taken from culture after CMV antigen stimulation. The rearrangement joins TRBV27 to TRBJ2-1, with TRBD1 identical over 7 bases. The CDR3 region is CASLGQSSYNEQFF. The CDR3 region has the DNA TGTGCCAGCTTGGGACAGAGCTCCTACAATGAGCAGTTCTTC.